Listed here are 28 T cell receptor beta chains from one sample, sequenced in a study of graft-versus-host responses after intestinal transplantation. Clones were sequenced by immunoSEQ multiplex PCR, and TCRdb holds only the in-frame ones, with some missing. This table has 130,000 or so clones, around 90% appearing once. Which antigens these TCRs recognize remains unknown. Here the sequenced sample was unstimulated CD4+ T cells sorted from spleen or lymph node cells, taken before intestinal transplant. Receptors were obtained from a human donor who received an intestinal transplant.

The V gene is TRBV30, the J gene TRBJ1-4; 7 positions agree with TRBD1. The CDR3 is made up of 14 amino acids. Germline V gives CDR1 GTSNPN, CDR2 SVGIG (reference sequence). Trimming took 1 base from V and 4 from J; bases not matched to a gene: 3. This chain's CDR3 is CAWSGQGLNEKLFF. In DNA form, the CDR3 reads TGTGCCTGGAGTGGACAGGGCCTTAATGAAAAACTGTTTTTT.

This clone was observed a handful of times. This sample includes further DNA sequences coding for the same CDR3. This chain joins TRBV6-1 and TRBJ2-5; unclear D gene. V lost 6 bases and J 5 bases, leaving 10 bases between the germline ends. There are 12 residues in the CDR3. Germline values: CDR1 MNHNS, CDR2 SASEGT. CDR3 region: CASSPSSETQYF. For the CDR3, the DNA is TGTGCCAGCAGCCCTAGTTCTGAGACCCAGTACTTC.

The chain is built from TRBV18 and TRBJ1-1, with D possibly TRBD1 on 5 matching bases. The CDR3 covers 12 residues. V lost 3 bases and J 9 bases, leaving 11 bases between the germline ends. The germline gives CDR1 KGHSH, CDR2 LQKENI. CDR3 residues: CASSPDSYQAFF. The DNA for the CDR3 is TGTGCCAGCTCACCCGACAGTTACCAAGCTTTCTTT.

This clone has a single count. This sequence joins TRBV4-1 and TRBJ1-6; a weak D match, TRBD1 (5 bases). Deletions cut 3 bases from V and 7 bases from J, with 13 bases between. The CDR3 is 15 amino acids. Germline V lookup: CDR1 MGHRA, CDR2 YSYEKL. The CDR3 coding sequence is TGCGCCAGCAGCCAGGGGACGACGGACAATTCACCCCTCCACTTT. Translating it yields CASSQGTTDNSPLHF.

The CDR3 DNA reads as TGTGCCAGCAGCTTGTACGCGGGAGTTCAGGAGACCCAGTACTTC. This gives the protein CASSLYAGVQETQYF. The rearrangement links TRBV5-6 to TRBJ2-5; 7 nucleotides agree with TRBD2. The CDR3 totals 15 residues. Germline-derived CDR1 and CDR2 are SGHDT and YYEEEE. The V segment lost 1 base and the J segment 5 bases; nucleotides outside the gene matches: 8. Together with reference TRBV5-6 and TRBJ2-5, the CDR3 gives the full variable domain: DAGVTQSPTHLIKTRGQQVTLRCSPKSGHDTVSWYQQALGQGPQFIFQYYEEEERQRGNFPDRFSGHQFPNYSSELNVNALLLGDSALYLCASSLYAGVQETQYFGPGTRLLVL.

This rearrangement joins TRBV11-3 to TRBJ2-2; D is uncertain. The CDR3 is 14 amino acids. CDR1 is SGHNT and CDR2 is YENEEA in the germline V gene. V shed 7 bases and J shed 5 bases, with 14 bases lying between them. The CDR3 loop reads CASTKGPGTGELFF. In DNA, the CDR3 is TGTGCCAGCACCAAGGGCCCAGGAACCGGGGAGCTGTTTTTT.

This clone was seen only once. The chain couples TRBV29-1 to TRBJ2-5; 7 nucleotides line up with TRBD1. CDR1 and CDR2 (germline): SQVTM, ANQGSEA. The CDR3 loop spans 13 amino acids. The V gene end was trimmed by 6 bases and the J gene end by 1 base; junction bases not matched to a gene: 5. CDR3 nucleotides: TGCAGCGTCGGGACAGCAGTCCAAGAGACCCAGTACTTC. The encoded protein is CSVGTAVQETQYF. The variable domain in full, completed from reference TRBV29-1 and TRBJ2-5, reads SAVISQKPSRDICQRGTSLTIQCQVDSQVTMMFWYRQQPGQSLTLIATANQGSEATYESGFVIDKFPISRPNLTFSTLTVSNMSPEDSSIYLCSVGTAVQETQYFGPGTRLLVL.

The V gene is TRBV7-9, the J gene TRBJ2-5, with D tentatively TRBD2 (5 bases). Trimming pared 3 bases from V and 1 base from J, leaving 9 bases between. The CDR3 runs 14 residues. The germline V gene has CDR1 SEHNR and CDR2 FQNEAQ (reference sequence). The CDR3 nucleotides are TGTGCCAGCAGCTTCTACGGGGTCCAAGAGACCCAGTACTTC. It yields the protein CASSFYGVQETQYF.

This clone appeared a single time. The DNA for the CDR3 is TGTGCCAGCAGTTGGGGGATCGGGGTGAGCTCCTATAATTCACCCCTCCACTTT. It yields the protein CASSWGIGVSSYNSPLHF. This chain connects TRBV27 to TRBJ1-6; TRBD1 might be the D (5 bases). Germline loops: CDR1 MNHEY, CDR2 SMNVEV (reference sequence). Trimming shortened V by 4 bases and J by 0 bases, and 16 bases separated the two germline ends. This CDR3 comprises 18 residues.

This clone has more than one count but fewer than ten. In DNA, the CDR3 is TGTGCCAGCAGTGTTTCCGTGTTCTTC. This sequence encodes CASSVSVFF. The chain employs TRBV2 and TRBJ2-1; D is uncertain. This CDR3 is 9 amino acids long. CDR1 is SNHLY and CDR2 is FYNNEI in the germline V gene. V was trimmed by 4 bases and J by 15 bases, leaving 7 bases between them.

The chain links TRBV7-3 to TRBJ2-5, with a weak D call TRBD1 (5 bases). The V gene's germline CDR1 is SGHTA and CDR2 FQGTGA. Between the trimmed V and J ends, which lost 0 bases and 7 bases, there was a span of 12 bases. The CDR3 is 14 residues long. The CDR3 region has the DNA TGTGCCAGCAGCTTAACGGGGCCCGATGGGACCCAGTACTTC. It translates to CASSLTGPDGTQYF.

V and J are TRBV7-2 and TRBJ1-3; D not resolved. Between the trimmed V and J ends, which lost 1 base and 1 base, there was a span of 8 bases. Germline assignment: CDR1 SGHTA and CDR2 FQGNSA. The CDR3 extends over 15 amino acids. This CDR3 is CASSLVGGSGNTIYF. CDR3 bases: TGTGCCAGCAGCTTAGTAGGAGGGTCTGGAAACACCATATATTTT. The variable domain in full, with the rest retrieved from reference TRBV7-2 and TRBJ1-3, is GAGVSQSPSNKVTEKGKDVELRCDPISGHTALYWYRQSLGQGLEFLIYFQGNSAPDKSGLPSDRFSAERTGGSVSTLTIQRTQQEDSAVYLCASSLVGGSGNTIYFGEGSWLTVV.

This chain uses TRBV28 with TRBJ2-3; 11 nucleotides agree with TRBD2. Germline loops: CDR1 MDHEN, CDR2 SYDVKM. J lost 6 bases, V lost 3 bases, and 11 bases had no gene match. The CDR3 contains 17 residues. The chain's CDR3 is CASSFRGLAGGGDTQYF. Written as DNA, the CDR3 is TGTGCCAGCAGTTTTCGTGGACTAGCGGGCGGGGGTGATACGCAGTATTTT.

This clone was seen only once. V and J are TRBV6-1 and TRBJ2-3, with no clear D. The CDR3 spans 11 residues. CDR1 MNHNS and CDR2 SASEGT come from the germline V gene. Trimming cost V 9 bases and J 4 bases, with 8 bases left between them. CDR3 protein: CASPEADTQYF. DNA for the CDR3: TGTGCCAGTCCTGAAGCAGATACGCAGTATTTT.

In DNA form, the CDR3 reads TGTGCCAGCAGCGTCCAGACAGGTACTAGCCGCTTAGCAGATACGCAGTATTTT. Translation gives CASSVQTGTSRLADTQYF. V gene TRBV9 combines with J gene TRBJ2-3, with D perhaps being TRBD1 or TRBD2 (6 bases each). The V gene's germline CDR1 is SGDLS and CDR2 YYNGEE. The CDR3 sequence is 18 residues long. Trimming removed 2 bases from V and 4 bases from J, with 23 bases in between.

This clone was picked up one time. One junction end disagrees with the germline gene, perhaps due to a read error. The V call is TRBV27, the J call TRBJ2-7; tentatively, D is TRBD2 (6 bases). Per germline, CDR1 MNHEY and CDR2 SMNVEV (reference sequence). CDR3 length: 15 amino acids. The CDR3 region is CASSLETGSSYGQYF. DNA for the CDR3: TGTGCCAGCAGTTTGGAGACCGGGAGCTCCTACGGGCAGTACTTC.

The rearrangement links TRBV5-4 to TRBJ2-7, with 10 bases fitting TRBD2. V shed 2 bases and J 3 bases; nucleotides not matched to a gene: 8. This CDR3 contains 16 residues. CDR1 is SGHNT, CDR2 YYREEE, per germline (reference sequence). As DNA, the CDR3 is TGTGCCAGCAGCTTCGCCAGGACTAGCGGAAGCTACGAGCAGTACTTC. Amino acids: CASSFARTSGSYEQYF. Variable domain in full (rest from reference TRBV5-4 and TRBJ2-7): ETGVTQSPTHLIKTRGQQVTLRCSSQSGHNTVSWYQQALGQGPQFIFQYYREEENGRGNFPPRFSGLQFPNYSSELNVNALELDDSALYLCASSFARTSGSYEQYFGPGTRLTVT.

The V and J genes are TRBV7-3 and TRBJ1-1; D gene ambiguous. This CDR3 spans 14 amino acids. The V end lost 2 bases, the J end lost 4 bases, and 11 bases lay between the germline ends. Germline V CDR1 and CDR2: SGHTA, FQGTGA. This CDR3 reads CASSLLGSATEAFF. As DNA, the CDR3 is TGTGCCAGCAGCTTATTGGGGTCAGCCACTGAAGCTTTCTTT. The whole variable domain, filled in from reference TRBV7-3 and TRBJ1-1, reads GAGVSQTPSNKVTEKGKYVELRCDPISGHTALYWYRQSLGQGPEFLIYFQGTGAADDSGLPNDRFFAVRPEGSVSTLKIQRTERGDSAVYLCASSLLGSATEAFFGQGTRLTVV.

The rearrangement links TRBV7-2 to TRBJ1-1, with unresolved D. Germline V gene lookup returns CDR1 SGHTA and CDR2 FQGNSA. Trimming stripped 1 base from V and 3 bases from J, with 9 bases between. The CDR3 runs to 14 residues. CDR3 in DNA: TGTGCCAGCAGCTTAGGGGTGATGGACACTGAAGCTTTCTTT. It yields the protein CASSLGVMDTEAFF. The variable domain in full, with the rest retrieved from reference TRBV7-2 and TRBJ1-1, is GAGVSQSPSNKVTEKGKDVELRCDPISGHTALYWYRQSLGQGLEFLIYFQGNSAPDKSGLPSDRFSAERTGGSVSTLTIQRTQQEDSAVYLCASSLGVMDTEAFFGQGTRLTVV.

This chain connects TRBV5-1 to TRBJ1-2, with TRBD1 matching 8 bases. V was pared by 4 bases and J by 8 bases, with 7 bases of the junction left unmatched. CDR1 is SGHRS and CDR2 is YFSETQ in the germline V gene. This CDR3 has 13 residues. The CDR3 loop reads CASSIGQGGGYTF. CDR3 sequence (DNA): TGCGCCAGCAGCATTGGACAGGGTGGAGGCTACACCTTC.

This clone was counted only a few times. V and J are TRBV14 and TRBJ2-7; tentative D call: TRBD1 (6 bases). The germline gives CDR1 SGHDN, CDR2 FVKESK. The length of the CDR3 is 15 residues. V dropped 4 bases and J dropped 6 bases, with 19 bases sitting between them. The CDR3, as DNA: TGTGCCAGCAGCCGGCAGGGGCTCTTCTCAGGCGAGCAGTACTTC. Its protein product is CASSRQGLFSGEQYF.

This clone turned up a few times. The rearrangement uses TRBV28 and TRBJ2-4; possibly TRBD1 for D (6 bases). The CDR3 loop spans 14 amino acids. The germline gives CDR1 MDHEN, CDR2 SYDVKM. The V and J ends lost 5 bases and 0 bases respectively, with 8 bases between them. CDR3 sequence: CASSLQGAKNIQYF. The CDR3 nucleotides read TGTGCCAGCAGTCTACAGGGAGCCAAAAACATTCAGTACTTC.

This clone was seen a few times. The rearrangement joins TRBV6-1 to TRBJ2-2; 7 nucleotides match TRBD2. The CDR3 contains 15 residues. CDR1 and CDR2 (germline): MNHNS, SASEGT. J gave up 4 bases and V 4 bases, and 6 bases lay outside the gene matches. The CDR3 sequence: CASSANSGFTGELFF. CDR3 bases: TGTGCCAGCAGTGCGAATAGCGGGTTCACCGGGGAGCTGTTTTTT.

This chain joins TRBV7-6 and TRBJ1-5; D not resolved. Germline V lookup: CDR1 SGHVS, CDR2 FNYEAQ. The ends were cut back, 5 bases at V and 0 bases at J, with 17 bases in the middle. This CDR3 has 17 residues. For the CDR3, the DNA is TGTGCCAGCAGCGAGGGTAAAGGAGCGTATAGCAATCAGCCCCAGCATTTT. Its protein product is CASSEGKGAYSNQPQHF.

V gene TRBV19 combines with J gene TRBJ2-7; no clear D. V gave up 3 bases and J gave up 7 bases, with 7 bases separating them. This CDR3 is 11 amino acids long. Germline CDR1 reads LNHDA; CDR2 reads SQIVND (reference sequence). The CDR3 region is CASSIGSEQYF. The CDR3 DNA reads as TGTGCCAGTAGTATTGGGTCAGAGCAGTACTTC.

V usage is TRBV11-3 and J usage is TRBJ2-1; D may be TRBD2 (6 bases). There are 14 residues in the CDR3. CDR1 is SGHNT, CDR2 YENEEA, per germline. The V end was cut by 1 base, the J end by 5 bases, with 9 bases between. The CDR3 nucleotides are TGTGCCAGCAGCTTAGCGGGAGCAAACAATGAGCAGTTCTTC. As protein: CASSLAGANNEQFF.

The chain couples TRBV5-1 to TRBJ1-3; 7 bases agree with TRBD1. V was pared by 2 bases and J by 0 bases, with 5 bases of the junction left unmatched. In germline, CDR1 is SGHRS, CDR2 YFSETQ. The CDR3 covers 16 residues. The CDR3 loop is CASSLGTDFSGNTIYF. The CDR3 DNA follows: TGCGCCAGCAGCTTAGGGACAGATTTCTCTGGAAACACCATATATTTT. Looking up the rest from reference TRBV5-1 and TRBJ1-3 gives the full variable domain: KAGVTQTPRYLIKTRGQQVTLSCSPISGHRSVSWYQQTPGQGLQFLFEYFSETQRNKGNFPGRFSGRQFSNSRSEMNVSTLELGDSALYLCASSLGTDFSGNTIYFGEGSWLTVV.

V and J are TRBV6-1 and TRBJ1-2; D gene uncertain. Per germline, CDR1 MNHNS and CDR2 SASEGT. The CDR3 runs to 13 residues. V dropped 5 bases and J dropped 3 bases, with 10 bases sitting between them. This chain's CDR3 is CASSSRIDYGYTF. The CDR3 DNA sequence: TGTGCCAGCAGTTCGAGGATCGACTATGGCTACACCTTC.